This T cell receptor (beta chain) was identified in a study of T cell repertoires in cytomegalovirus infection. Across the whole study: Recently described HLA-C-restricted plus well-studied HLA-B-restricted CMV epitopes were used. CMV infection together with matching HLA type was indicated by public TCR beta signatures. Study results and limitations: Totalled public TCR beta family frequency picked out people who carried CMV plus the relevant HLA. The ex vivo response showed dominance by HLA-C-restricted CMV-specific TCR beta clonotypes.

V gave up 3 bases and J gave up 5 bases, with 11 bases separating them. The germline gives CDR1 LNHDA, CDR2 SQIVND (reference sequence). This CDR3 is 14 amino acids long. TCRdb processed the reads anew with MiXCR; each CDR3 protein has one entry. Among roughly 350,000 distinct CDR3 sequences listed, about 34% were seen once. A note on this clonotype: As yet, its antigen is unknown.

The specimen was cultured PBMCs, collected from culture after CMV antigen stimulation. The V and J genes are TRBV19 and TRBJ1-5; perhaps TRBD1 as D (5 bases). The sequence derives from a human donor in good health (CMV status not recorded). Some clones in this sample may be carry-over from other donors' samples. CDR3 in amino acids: CASSIEGFDQPQHF. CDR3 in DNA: TGTGCCAGTAGTATCGAGGGGTTTGATCAGCCCCAGCATTTT.